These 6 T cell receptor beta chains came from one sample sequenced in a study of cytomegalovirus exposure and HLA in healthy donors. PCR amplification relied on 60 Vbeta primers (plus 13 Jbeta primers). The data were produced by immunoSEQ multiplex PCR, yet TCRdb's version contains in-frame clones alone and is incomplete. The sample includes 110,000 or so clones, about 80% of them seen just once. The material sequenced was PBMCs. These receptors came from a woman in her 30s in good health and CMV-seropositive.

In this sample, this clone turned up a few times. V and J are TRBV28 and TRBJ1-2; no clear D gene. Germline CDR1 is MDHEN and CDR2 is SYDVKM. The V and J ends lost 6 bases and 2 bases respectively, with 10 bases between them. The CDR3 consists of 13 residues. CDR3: CASRSGTNYGYTF. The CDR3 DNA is TGTGCCAGCAGGTCGGGAACCAACTATGGCTACACCTTC.

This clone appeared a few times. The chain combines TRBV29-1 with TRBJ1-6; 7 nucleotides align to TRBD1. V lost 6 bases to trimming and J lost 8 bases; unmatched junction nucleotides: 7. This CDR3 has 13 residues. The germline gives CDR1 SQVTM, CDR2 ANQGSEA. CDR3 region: CSVTDRLDSPLHF. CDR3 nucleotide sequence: TGCAGCGTAACGGACAGGTTGGATTCACCCCTCCACTTT. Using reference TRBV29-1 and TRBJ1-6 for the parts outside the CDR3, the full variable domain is SAVISQKPSRDICQRGTSLTIQCQVDSQVTMMFWYRQQPGQSLTLIATANQGSEATYESGFVIDKFPISRPNLTFSTLTVSNMSPEDSSIYLCSVTDRLDSPLHFGNGTRLTVT.

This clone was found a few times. The CDR3 region has the DNA TGTGCCACCTATGATTATCCCAATGAAGCTTTCTTT. Residues: CATYDYPNEAFF. The V gene is TRBV6-1, the J gene TRBJ1-1; D unclear. The CDR3 spans 12 residues. The germline gives CDR1 MNHNS, CDR2 SASEGT. Between the trimmed V and J ends, which lost 10 bases and 7 bases, there was a span of 16 bases.

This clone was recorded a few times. The CDR3 DNA reads as TGTGCCAGCAGCTCCCGTCCCGGGACTAGCGGAGATACGCAGTATTTT. Its protein product is CASSSRPGTSGDTQYF. This chain uses TRBV9 with TRBJ2-3; 11 bases line up with TRBD2. The V gene's germline CDR1 is SGDLS and CDR2 YYNGEE. The CDR3 sequence is 16 residues long. J was trimmed by 5 bases and V by 4 bases; bases with no gene match: 9.

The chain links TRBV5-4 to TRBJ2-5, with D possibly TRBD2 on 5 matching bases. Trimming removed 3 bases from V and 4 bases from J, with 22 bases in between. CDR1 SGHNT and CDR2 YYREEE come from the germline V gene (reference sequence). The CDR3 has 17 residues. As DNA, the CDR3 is TGTGCCAGCAGCTCCTCAAGTGGTCCGGGAAACGGAGAGACCCAGTACTTC. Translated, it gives CASSSSSGPGNGETQYF.

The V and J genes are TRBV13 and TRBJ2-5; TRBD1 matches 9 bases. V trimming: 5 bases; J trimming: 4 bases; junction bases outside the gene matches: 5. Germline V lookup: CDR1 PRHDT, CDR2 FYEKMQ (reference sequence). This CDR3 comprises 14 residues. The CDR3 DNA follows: TGTGCCAGCAGCGAACAGGGGGCAGGAGAGACCCAGTACTTC. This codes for CASSEQGAGETQYF. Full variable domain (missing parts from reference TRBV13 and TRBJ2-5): AAGVIQSPRHLIKEKRETATLKCYPIPRHDTVYWYQQGPGQDPQFLISFYEKMQSDKGSIPDRFSAQQFSDYHSELNMSSLELGDSALYFCASSEQGAGETQYFGPGTRLLVL.